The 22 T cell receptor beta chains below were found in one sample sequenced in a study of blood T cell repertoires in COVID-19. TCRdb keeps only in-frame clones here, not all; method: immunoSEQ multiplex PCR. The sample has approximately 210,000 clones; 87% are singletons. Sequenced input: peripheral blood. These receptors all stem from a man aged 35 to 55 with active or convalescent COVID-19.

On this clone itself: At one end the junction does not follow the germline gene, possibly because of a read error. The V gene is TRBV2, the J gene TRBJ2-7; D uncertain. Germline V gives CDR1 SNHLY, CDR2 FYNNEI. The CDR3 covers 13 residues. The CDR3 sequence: CASTLGFSDPPDF. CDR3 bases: TGTGCCAGCACTCTGGGCTTTTCAGACCCCCCGGACTTC.

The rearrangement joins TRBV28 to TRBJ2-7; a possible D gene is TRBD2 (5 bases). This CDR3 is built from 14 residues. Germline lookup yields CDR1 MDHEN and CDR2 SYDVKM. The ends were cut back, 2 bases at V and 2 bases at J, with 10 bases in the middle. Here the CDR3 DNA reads TGTGCCAGCAGTTTAGGAGGTAGTGCCTACGAGCAGTACTTC. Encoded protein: CASSLGGSAYEQYF.

The CDR3 protein is CATSGDAGTGNYGYTF. The CDR3 DNA is TGTGCCACCAGCGGGGACGCCGGGACAGGGAACTATGGCTACACCTTC. The chain recombines TRBV15 with TRBJ1-2, with 9 bases aligning to TRBD1. Germline V lookup: CDR1 LNHNV, CDR2 YYDKDF (reference sequence). Trimming took 5 bases from V and 2 from J; bases not matched to a gene: 9. The CDR3 sequence is 16 residues long.

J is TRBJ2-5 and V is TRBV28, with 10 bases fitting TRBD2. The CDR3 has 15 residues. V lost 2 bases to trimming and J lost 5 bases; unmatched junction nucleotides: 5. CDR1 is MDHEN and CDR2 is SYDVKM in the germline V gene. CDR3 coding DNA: TGTGCCAGCAGTTTAAGCGGGAGGGCCGGGGAGACCCAGTACTTC. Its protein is CASSLSGRAGETQYF.

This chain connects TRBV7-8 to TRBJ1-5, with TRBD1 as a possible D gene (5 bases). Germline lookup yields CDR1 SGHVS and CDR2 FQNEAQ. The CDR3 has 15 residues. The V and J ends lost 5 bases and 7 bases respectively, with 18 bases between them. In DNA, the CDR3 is TGTGCCAGCAGCCGTGGCCCAGGGAGGGGACAGCCCCAGCATTTT. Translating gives CASSRGPGRGQPQHF.

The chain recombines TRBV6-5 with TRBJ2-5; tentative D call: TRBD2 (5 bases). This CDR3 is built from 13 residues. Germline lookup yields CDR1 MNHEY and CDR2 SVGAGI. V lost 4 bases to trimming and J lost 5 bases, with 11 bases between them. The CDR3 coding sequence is TGTGCCAGCAGTTTCACTAGATCGGAGACCCAGTACTTC. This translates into CASSFTRSETQYF.

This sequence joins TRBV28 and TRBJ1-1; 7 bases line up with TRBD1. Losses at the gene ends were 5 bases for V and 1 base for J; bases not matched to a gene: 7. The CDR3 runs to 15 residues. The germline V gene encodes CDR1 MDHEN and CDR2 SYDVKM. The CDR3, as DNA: TGTGCCAGCAGTCAGGGGACAGCGTCGAACACTGAAGCTTTCTTT. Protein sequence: CASSQGTASNTEAFF.

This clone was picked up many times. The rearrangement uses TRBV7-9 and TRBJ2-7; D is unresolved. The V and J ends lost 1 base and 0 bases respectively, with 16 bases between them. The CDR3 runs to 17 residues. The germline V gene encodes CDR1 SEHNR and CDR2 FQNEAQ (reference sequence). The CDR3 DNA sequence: TGTGCCAGCAGCTTAGGGGTAGCAGATAGTAGCTCCTACGAGCAGTACTTC. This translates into CASSLGVADSSSYEQYF. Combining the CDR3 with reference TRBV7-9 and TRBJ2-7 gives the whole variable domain DTGVSQNPRHKITKRGQNVTFRCDPISEHNRLYWYRQTLGQGPEFLTYFQNEAQLEKSRLLSDRFSAERPKGSFSTLEIQRTEQGDSAMYLCASSLGVADSSSYEQYFGPGTRLTVT.

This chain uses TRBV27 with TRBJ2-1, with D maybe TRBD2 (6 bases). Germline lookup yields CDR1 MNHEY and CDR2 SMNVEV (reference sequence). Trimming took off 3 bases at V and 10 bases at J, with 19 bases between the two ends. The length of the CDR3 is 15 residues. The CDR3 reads CASSLEGSLTREQFF. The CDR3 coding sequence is TGTGCCAGCAGTTTGGAGGGGTCGCTCACACGGGAGCAGTTCTTC.

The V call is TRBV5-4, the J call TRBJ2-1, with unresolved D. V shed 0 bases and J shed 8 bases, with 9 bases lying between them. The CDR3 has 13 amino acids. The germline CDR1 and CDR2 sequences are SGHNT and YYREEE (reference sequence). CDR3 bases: TGTGCCAGCAGCTTGGGTGGTTGGCATGAGCAGTTCTTC. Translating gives CASSLGGWHEQFF.

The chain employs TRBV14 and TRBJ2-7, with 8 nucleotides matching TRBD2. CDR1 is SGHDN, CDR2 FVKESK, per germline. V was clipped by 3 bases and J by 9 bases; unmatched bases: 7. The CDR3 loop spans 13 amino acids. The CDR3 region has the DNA TGTGCCAGCAGCCACGGGGGGGGTAGGCTGCAGTACTTC. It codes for CASSHGGGRLQYF.

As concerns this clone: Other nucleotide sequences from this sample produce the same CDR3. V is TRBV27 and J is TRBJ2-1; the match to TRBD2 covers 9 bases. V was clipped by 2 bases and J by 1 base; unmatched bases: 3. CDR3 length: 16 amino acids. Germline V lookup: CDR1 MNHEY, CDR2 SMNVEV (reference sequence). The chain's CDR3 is CASSLTSGSSYNEQFF. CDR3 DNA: TGTGCCAGCAGTTTAACTAGCGGGTCGTCCTACAATGAGCAGTTCTTC.

CDR3 in amino acids: CASSIAPGQGGEKLFF. The CDR3 region has the DNA TGTGCCAGTAGTATAGCACCGGGACAGGGAGGTGAAAAACTGTTTTTT. This chain uses TRBV19 with TRBJ1-4, with TRBD1 matching over 9 bases. CDR1 LNHDA and CDR2 SQIVND come from the germline V gene (reference sequence). With V trimmed by 1 base and J by 7 bases, 7 bases remained unmatched. The CDR3 has 16 amino acids. Supplemented by reference TRBV19 and TRBJ1-4, the full variable domain reads DGGITQSPKYLFRKEGQNVTLSCEQNLNHDAMYWYRQDPGQGLRLIYYSQIVNDFQKGDIAEGYSVSREKKESFPLTVTSAQKNPTAFYLCASSIAPGQGGEKLFFGSGTQLSVL.

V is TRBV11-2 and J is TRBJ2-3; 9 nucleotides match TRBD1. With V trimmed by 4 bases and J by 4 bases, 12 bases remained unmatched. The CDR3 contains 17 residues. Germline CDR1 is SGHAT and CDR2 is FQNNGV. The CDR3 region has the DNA TGTGCCAGCAGCTCATTTACCGGGACAGGGTTTCCAGATACGCAGTATTTT. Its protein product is CASSSFTGTGFPDTQYF.

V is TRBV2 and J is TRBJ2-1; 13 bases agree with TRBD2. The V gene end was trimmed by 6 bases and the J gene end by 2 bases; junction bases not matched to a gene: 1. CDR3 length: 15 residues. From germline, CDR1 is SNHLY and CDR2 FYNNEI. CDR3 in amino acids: CASRTSGGAYNEQFF. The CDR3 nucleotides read TGTGCCAGCAGAACTAGCGGGGGGGCCTACAATGAGCAGTTCTTC. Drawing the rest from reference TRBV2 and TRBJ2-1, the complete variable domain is EPEVTQTPSHQVTQMGQEVILRCVPISNHLYFYWYRQILGQKVEFLVSFYNNEISEKSEIFDDQFSVERPDGSNFTLKIRSTKLEDSAMYFCASRTSGGAYNEQFFGPGTRLTVL.

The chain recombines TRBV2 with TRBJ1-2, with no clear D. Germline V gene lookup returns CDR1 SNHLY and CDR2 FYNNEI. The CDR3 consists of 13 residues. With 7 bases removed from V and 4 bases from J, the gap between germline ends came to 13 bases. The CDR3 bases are TGTGCCAGCACTTCGAGTCCGGTCTATGGCTACACCTTC. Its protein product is CASTSSPVYGYTF.

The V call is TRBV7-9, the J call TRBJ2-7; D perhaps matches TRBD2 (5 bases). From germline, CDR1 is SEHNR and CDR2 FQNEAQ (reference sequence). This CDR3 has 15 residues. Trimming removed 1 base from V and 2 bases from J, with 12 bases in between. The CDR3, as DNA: TGTGCCAGCAGCTTAGGGACGGACGGGACCTACGAGCAGTACTTC. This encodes CASSLGTDGTYEQYF.

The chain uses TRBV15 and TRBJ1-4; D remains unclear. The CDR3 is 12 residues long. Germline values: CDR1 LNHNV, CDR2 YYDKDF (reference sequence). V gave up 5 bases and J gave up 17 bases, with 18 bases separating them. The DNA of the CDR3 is TGTGCCACCAGCCCCAGAAGAACGTTTCTTTTTTTT. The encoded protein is CATSPRRTFLFF.

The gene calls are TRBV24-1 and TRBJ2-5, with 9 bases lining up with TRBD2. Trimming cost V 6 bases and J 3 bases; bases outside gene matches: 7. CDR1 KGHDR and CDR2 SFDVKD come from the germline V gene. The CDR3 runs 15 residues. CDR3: CATSMSRGGKETQYF. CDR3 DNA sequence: TGTGCCACCAGTATGTCGCGGGGGGGTAAAGAGACCCAGTACTTC.

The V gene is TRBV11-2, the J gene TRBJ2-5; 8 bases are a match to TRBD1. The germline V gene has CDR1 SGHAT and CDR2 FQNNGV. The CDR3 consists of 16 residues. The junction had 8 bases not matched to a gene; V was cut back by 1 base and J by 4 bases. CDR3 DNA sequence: TGTGCCAGCAGCTTAGTGGGGGACAGGATCCGAGAGACCCAGTACTTC. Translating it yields CASSLVGDRIRETQYF. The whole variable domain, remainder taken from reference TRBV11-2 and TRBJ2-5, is EAGVAQSPRYKIIEKRQSVAFWCNPISGHATLYWYQQILGQGPKLLIQFQNNGVVDDSQLPKDRFSAERLKGVDSTLKIQPAKLEDSAVYLCASSLVGDRIRETQYFGPGTRLLVL.

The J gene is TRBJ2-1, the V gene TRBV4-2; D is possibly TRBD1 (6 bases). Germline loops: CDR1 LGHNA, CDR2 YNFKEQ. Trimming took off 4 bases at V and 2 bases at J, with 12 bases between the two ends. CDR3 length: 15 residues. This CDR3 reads CASSPRTETYNEQFF. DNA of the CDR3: TGTGCCAGCAGCCCTCGGACAGAGACCTACAATGAGCAGTTCTTC.

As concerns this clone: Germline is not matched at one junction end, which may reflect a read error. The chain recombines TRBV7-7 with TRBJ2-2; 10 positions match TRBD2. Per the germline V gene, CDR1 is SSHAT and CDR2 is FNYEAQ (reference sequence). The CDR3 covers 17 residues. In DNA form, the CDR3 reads TGTGCTAGCAGCTCTCCTCTAGCGGGAGCGAACACCGGGGAGCTGTTTTTT. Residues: CASSSPLAGANTGELFF.